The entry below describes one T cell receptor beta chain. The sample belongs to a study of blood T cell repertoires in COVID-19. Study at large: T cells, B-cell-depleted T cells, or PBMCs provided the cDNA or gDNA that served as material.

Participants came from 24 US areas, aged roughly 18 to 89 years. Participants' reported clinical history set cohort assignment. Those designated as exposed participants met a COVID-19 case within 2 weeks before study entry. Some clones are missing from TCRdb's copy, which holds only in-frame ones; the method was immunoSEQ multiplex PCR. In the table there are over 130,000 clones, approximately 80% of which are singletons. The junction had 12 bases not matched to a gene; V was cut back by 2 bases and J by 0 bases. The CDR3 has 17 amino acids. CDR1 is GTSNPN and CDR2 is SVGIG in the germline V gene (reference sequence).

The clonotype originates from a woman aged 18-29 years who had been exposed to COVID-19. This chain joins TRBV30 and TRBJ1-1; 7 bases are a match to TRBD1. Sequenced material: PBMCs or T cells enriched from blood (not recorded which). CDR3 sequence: CAWSSWGRGIMNTEAFF. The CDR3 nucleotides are TGTGCCTGGAGTTCTTGGGGCAGGGGGATTATGAACACTGAAGCTTTCTTT.